The clone carrying this T cell receptor (beta chain) was seen a few times. The antigen is unknown. This CDR3 has 14 residues. Germline CDR1 MGHRA, CDR2 YSYEKL. V was trimmed by 3 bases and J by 6 bases, leaving 14 bases between them. This record comes from a study of T cells in Graves' hyperthyroidism and ophthalmopathy. Study-level results: A model of 13 V-J pairs discriminated ophthalmopathy from stable hyperthyroidism.

The diagnoses drew upon clinical symptoms, serum thyroxine and TRAb, thyroid ultrasound and orbital computed tomography. The CDR3 regions of TCR beta were amplified from RNA transcripts. Researchers ran a first-round RT-PCR on the TCR CDR3 using the HTBI primer set. TCRdb itself ran the multiplex PCR reads through MiXCR, one entry per CDR3 protein. The table records about 290,000 distinct CDR3 sequences, around 15% of them present only once. The gene calls are TRBV4-1 and TRBJ1-1, with a tentative D call TRBD1 (5 bases). The clonotype originates from a woman aged 40 to 50 with Graves' hyperthyroidism. Sequenced sample: blood. As DNA, the CDR3 is TGCGCCAGCAGCCAGCTACAGGAATATTCTGAAGCTTTCTTT. This sequence encodes CASSQLQEYSEAFF.